This T cell receptor beta chain was captured by sequencing in a study of blood T cell repertoires in COVID-19. This clone was observed once. Libraries were prepared by immunoSEQ multiplex PCR; TCRdb keeps only in-frame clonotypes and omits some of them. The repertoire holds approximately 200,000 clones, with about 82% as singletons. The germline V gene has CDR1 MDHEN and CDR2 SYDVKM. The CDR3 contains 16 residues. Losses at the gene ends were 6 bases for V and 4 bases for J; bases not matched to a gene: 12. Input material: PBMCs or T cells enriched from blood (not recorded which). V and J are TRBV28 and TRBJ2-1; 7 nucleotides align to TRBD2. The sequence was collected from a woman aged 25 to 39 who had recovered from COVID-19. DNA for the CDR3: TGTGCCAGCAGCCCACCCGAGCGGGAACCTTACAATGAGCAGTTCTTC. It yields the protein CASSPPEREPYNEQFF.